This T cell receptor (beta chain) was obtained from a study of monozygotic twins with inflammatory bowel disease. This CDR3 is 16 amino acids long. Eight reactions per sample, run separately, yielded cDNA. From the 5' RACE reads, TCRdb lists one entry per CDR3 protein and no DNA. Recorded for this sample: some 150,000 distinct CDR3 sequences. Sequencing was carried out using blood. The V gene is TRBV12-3 or TRBV12-4, the J gene TRBJ2-7; TCRdb designates TRBD1, a call that cannot be tested without DNA. The source of this sequence is a human donor with ulcerative colitis or Crohn's disease, or a healthy co-twin of an affected twin (not recorded which). The CDR3: CASSPLQGPNSYEQYF.